This TCR beta chain was retrieved from a study of blood T cell repertoires in COVID-19. Study summary: Cohort 3 recovered donors had two negative PCRs, clearance, or symptom resolution. Samples taken during acute and convalescent COVID-19 were collected in the United States, Italy and Spain.

Sequencing used immunoSEQ multiplex PCR; TCRdb keeps in-frame clones, though not all of them. The profile shows roughly 140,000 clones, 75% to 90% of them singletons. CDR1 MNHEY and CDR2 SVGAGI come from the germline V gene. CDR3 length: 13 amino acids. Trimming removed 2 bases from V and 4 bases from J, with 8 bases in between. The study drew participants aged about 18 to 89 years from 20 to 30 US areas. Cohort placement rested on clinical history that participants reported themselves. The chain carries TRBV6-5 and TRBJ1-2; no firm D call. The clonotype comes from a man aged 45-65 years in a cohort exposed to, infected with or recovered from COVID-19 (not recorded which). The sample taken for sequencing was PBMCs or T cells enriched from blood (not recorded which). The CDR3 region is CASSYLGTYGYTF. CDR3 DNA sequence: TGTGCCAGCAGTTACCTGGGCACCTATGGCTACACCTTC.